The sequence of this T cell receptor beta chain was determined in a study of shared clonotypes between healthy human individuals (dated by TCRdb to about 2020). For context, the study as a whole: Two women and a few men aged 18 to 49 years were included in the cohort. Per donor, three plates each were used for CD4 naive and CD4 memory, two for CD8 naive, and one for CD8 memory. To estimate repertoire size and how much clonotype sharing occurs between individuals, the study deeply sequenced the blood TCR repertoires of five healthy adults. Libraries were prepared and TCR repertoires were sequenced by different laboratories using diverse techniques, in order to increase sequencing depth and limit assay-specific biases. Each donor's leukapheresis produced roughly between roughly 0.94 and 9.5 billion PBMCs.

What the work shows at the level of the full study, not this receptor alone: Rarefaction of sorted-subset datasets indicated incomplete sequencing despite the large sequencing depth. Approximately 5% of naive CD4, 3.5% of naive CD8, approximately 2% of memory CD4, and 0.35% to 0.5% of memory CD8 clonotypes were shared across a few donors. Sampling was restricted to blood, and TCR repertoires in tissue are likely to differ from TCR repertoires in blood. Compared with non-shared clonotypes, clonotypes shared by all four sorted-subset donors had higher generation probabilities. Larger estimated clonotype richness was generally found for naive subsets than for memory subsets. Based on pairwise subsampling, the degree of clonotype sharing among donors was expected to be affected by sequencing depth. Because the study included a small number of donors, the genetic and exposure-history diversity represented was limited.

The germline V gene sets CDR1 to SGHRS and CDR2 to YFSETQ. The CDR3 goes from the cysteine to the phenylalanine over 15 residues. The read is trimmed to its CDR3 DNA, 45 bases read in frame from base 1. Trimming takes 2 bases off V and 4 bases off J; junction bases not matched to a gene: 5. Donors were healthy HIV-negative adults with no recently reported acute infections or vaccinations. Every donor was a Caucasian adult residing in Nashville, Tennessee, USA. CD4+ T cells were enriched by magnetic negative selection; naive cells were then positively selected on CD45RA, and the negative fraction formed the memory subset. Blood was collected by leukapheresis, and PBMCs were isolated by Ficoll-Histopaque density gradient centrifugation and then cryopreserved in liquid nitrogen vapor phase. Purity and quantity of every magnetically sorted T cell population were checked by analytical flow cytometry. Genomic DNA was isolated from each sorted fraction and quantified by UV absorbance on a Nanodrop 2000c.

On this clone itself: This clone's antigen is unknown. No much larger clone is present one base from it, and per-base qualities are unavailable. Other nucleotide sequences in the sample specify the same CDR3.

TCR CDR3 regions were amplified from genomic DNA by multiplex PCR using the deep immunoSEQ assay. Extracted genomic DNA from each cell subset was spread evenly across all wells of several immunoSEQ 96-well plates, with each plate serving as a replicate. For sorted subsets, each replicate PCR was loaded with 150 to 250 ng genomic DNA, equivalent to 30,000 or so T cell genomes. Purified libraries were measured with a Qubit 3.0 fluorometer, size-checked on a Bioanalyzer 2100, and measured again with the KAPA Library Quantification kit. Each immunoSEQ 96-well plate was sequenced on its own single-read 150-cycle Illumina NextSeq 550 flow cell. Turning to the authors' computational methods: Because the immunoSEQ output included only junctional sequences and no quality scores, the filtering could not be the same as the filtering used for full-length reads. To assign V/J genes and CDR3, sequences were annotated against IMGT germline references using PyIR, a Python wrapper for IgBLAST v1.9. Reads were removed for weak V/J assignments (E-value above 1e-6), missing CDR3, stop codons, out-of-frame junctions, or ambiguous translated residues. V3J clonotypes were defined by identical inferred V gene, J gene, and CDR3 amino acid sequence. Percentage overlap between repertoires was calculated by dividing the number of shared unique clonotypes by the size of the smaller repertoire. Richness of each repertoire was evaluated using RTK rarefaction, the Chao1 estimator, and Recon v2.1 estimates of unobserved clonotypes. For all TCRbeta clonotypes obtained by the gDNA method from a few donors, generation probabilities were computed with OLGA. TCRdb stores this immuneACCESS table with in-frame sequences only. Part of the clones is absent; in the studies checked, under half of the shortfall reflects unresolved V genes, and no reason is known for the rest. V, J and clone size are those of that table, while D and trimming were read from the DNA. The sample yields 2 million to 2.5 million clones; approximately 95% were counted once. The ten largest account for under 0.45% of the sample.

This clonotype was sampled from a young man in good health. Some clones in this sample may be carry-over from other donors' samples. Recombination connected TRBV5-1 to TRBJ2-5; TRBD1 lines up with 10 middle nucleotides. Material: naive CD4+ T cells from PBMCs. The cell subset or site label, as the study defines it: CD45RA+ positively selected. The DNA reads as follows: TGCGCCAGCAGCTTCCAAGGGGACAGGGGAGAGACCCAGTACTTC. It translates as CASSFQGDRGETQYF.